This is a list of T cell receptor beta chains from one sample in a study of cytomegalovirus exposure and HLA in healthy donors. The repertoire was sequenced with immunoSEQ multiplex PCR; TCRdb's copy has only in-frame clones and lacks some. The table has some 180,000 clones, about 82% seen once. The sequenced sample was PBMCs. These receptors were obtained from a woman under 40 in good health and CMV-seronegative. Both conserved end residues are part of each CDR3. D genes are given only for firm matches. Clone size is shown for a subset of rows, as once, few, many or a class of expanded clone.

NA | TRBJ1-4 | NA | TRBV21-1 | TGTGCCAGCAGCAAAGAAGTTGCCAGGGATCGTCCTGAAAAACTGTTTTTT | CASSKEVARDRPEKLFF
NA | TRBJ2-5 | TRBD2 | TRBV5-1 | TGCGCCAGCTGCACGGGGCTAGCGGGGGGCCTGATAGAGACCCAGTACTTC | CASCTGLAGGLIETQYF
NA | TRBJ2-7 | NA | TRBV30 | TGTGCCTGGACCCAAGCAGGGGAGCAGTACTTC | CAWTQAGEQYF
NA | TRBJ2-1 | TRBD2 | TRBV19 | TGTGCCAGTAGCACATATAGCGGGGGCTACAATGAGCAGTTCTTC | CASSTYSGGYNEQFF
NA | TRBJ1-1 | TRBD1 | TRBV10-3 | TGTGCCATCAAGGGGGGGACAGGGGGCCCAATGAACACTGAAGCTTTCTTT | CAIKGGTGGPMNTEAFF
once | TRBJ1-5 | NA | TRBV30 | TGTGCCTGGAGGGGTGGGGGCGATCAGCCCCAGCATTTT | CAWRGGGDQPQHF
NA | TRBJ2-3 | NA | TRBV28 | TGTGCCAGCAGCCGCGCGGGGAGCACAGATACGCAGTATTTT | CASSRAGSTDTQYF
NA | TRBJ1-2 | TRBD1 | TRBV19 | TGTGCCAGTACTATGGGACAGGGGGGAGGCTACACCTTC | CASTMGQGGGYTF
NA | TRBJ2-3 | NA | TRBV2 | TGTGCCAGCAGTGTGGACAGCCCTAGCACAGATACGCAGTATTTT | CASSVDSPSTDTQYF
NA | TRBJ1-2 | NA | TRBV4-3 | TGCGCCAGCAGCCAAGATAATAGGGGCCCTGGCGGCTACACCTTC | CASSQDNRGPGGYTF
NA | TRBJ2-5 | NA | TRBV7-2 | TGTGCCAGCAGCTTTCAAAGCAAACAAGAGACCCAGTACTTC | CASSFQSKQETQYF
NA | TRBJ2-3 | NA | TRBV2 | TGTGCCAGCAGTGAAGGGGCCTATAGCACAGATACGCAGTATTTT | CASSEGAYSTDTQYF
NA | TRBJ2-1 | TRBD1 | TRBV19 | TGTGCCACCTACAGGGGCAATGAGCAGTTCTTC | CATYRGNEQFF
NA | TRBJ2-1 | TRBD2 | TRBV19 | TGTGCCAGCCAGCTAGCGGATGCCTACAATGAGCAGTTCTTC | CASQLADAYNEQFF
NA | TRBJ2-7 | TRBD2 | TRBV4-2 | TGTGCCAGCAGCGGTCGACTAGCGGGGGTTACCTACGAGCAGTACTTC | CASSGRLAGVTYEQYF
NA | TRBJ1-5 | TRBD1 | TRBV5-1 | TGCGCCAGCAGCCCTGGGACAGATAGCAATCAGCCCCAGCATTTT | CASSPGTDSNQPQHF
NA | TRBJ1-3 | TRBD1 | TRBV7-2 | TGTGCCAGCAGCTTAGGAGGGGGCAGGGGGGCCGGAAACACCATATATTTT | CASSLGGGRGAGNTIYF
NA | TRBJ2-1 | NA | TRBV18 | TGTGCCAGCTCATTAAAACAGGGAGAGATCTACAATGAGCAGTTCTTC | CASSLKQGEIYNEQFF
NA | TRBJ1-2 | NA | TRBV7-3 | TGTGCCAGCAGTCCCGATAGGGGTGGCTATGGCTACACCTTC | CASSPDRGGYGYTF
once | TRBJ2-2 | TRBD1 | TRBV27 | TGTGCCAGCAGTTTATCGGGGACAGGGAGGTTCGGTGACGCCGGGGAGCTGTTTTTT | CASSLSGTGRFGDAGELFF
NA | TRBJ2-7 | TRBD1 | TRBV18 | TGTGCCAGCTCACCGGGGACAGGGTCCTCCTACGAGCAGTACTTC | CASSPGTGSSYEQYF
NA | TRBJ2-4 | NA | TRBV7-9 | TGTGCCAGCAGCTTAGCGGGGTCGGGGGACATTCAGTACTTC | CASSLAGSGDIQYF
few | TRBJ1-1 | NA | TRBV2 | TGTGCCAGCAGTGAATCCAGGGATGCTTTCTTT | CASSESRDAFF
NA | TRBJ2-7 | TRBD2 | TRBV11-2 | TGTGCCAGCAGCCCCGGGACTAGCCGGAGTGAGCAGTACTTC | CASSPGTSRSEQYF
NA | TRBJ1-1 | NA | TRBV9 | TGTGCCAGCAGCGTAGGTAACAGGAACACTGAAGCTTTCTTT | CASSVGNRNTEAFF
NA | TRBJ2-3 | NA | TRBV29-1 | TGCAGCGTCCAAGGGCAGGGTGGCACAGATACGCAGTATTTT | CSVQGQGGTDTQYF
NA | TRBJ2-7 | NA | TRBV7-6 | TGTGCCAGCAGCTTACTCTACGAGCAGTACTTC | CASSLLYEQYF